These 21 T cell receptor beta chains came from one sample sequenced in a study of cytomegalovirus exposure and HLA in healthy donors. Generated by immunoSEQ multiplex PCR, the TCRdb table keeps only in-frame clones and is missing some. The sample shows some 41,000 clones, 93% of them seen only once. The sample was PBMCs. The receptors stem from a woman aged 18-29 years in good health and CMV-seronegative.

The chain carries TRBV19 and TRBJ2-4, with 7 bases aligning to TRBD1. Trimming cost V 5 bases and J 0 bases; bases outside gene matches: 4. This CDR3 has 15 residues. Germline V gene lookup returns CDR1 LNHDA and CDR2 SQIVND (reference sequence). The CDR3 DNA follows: TGTGCCAGTAGTTTGACAGGGTTAGCCAAAAACATTCAGTACTTC. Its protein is CASSLTGLAKNIQYF.

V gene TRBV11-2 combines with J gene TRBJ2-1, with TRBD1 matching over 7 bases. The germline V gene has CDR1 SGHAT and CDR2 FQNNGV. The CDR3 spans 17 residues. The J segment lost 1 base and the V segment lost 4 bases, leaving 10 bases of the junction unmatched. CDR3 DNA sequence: TGTGCCAGCAGCTCCTTGACAGGGTCCCGATCCTACAATGAGCAGTTCTTC. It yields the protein CASSSLTGSRSYNEQFF.

The CDR3 DNA is TGTGCCTGGGGACAGTCGAGCAATCAGCCCCAGCATTTT. Translated: CAWGQSSNQPQHF. The chain combines TRBV30 with TRBJ1-5, with D tentatively TRBD1 (6 bases). Germline assignment: CDR1 GTSNPN and CDR2 SVGIG (reference sequence). This CDR3 is 13 amino acids long. Trimming pared 5 bases from V and 1 base from J, leaving 9 bases between.

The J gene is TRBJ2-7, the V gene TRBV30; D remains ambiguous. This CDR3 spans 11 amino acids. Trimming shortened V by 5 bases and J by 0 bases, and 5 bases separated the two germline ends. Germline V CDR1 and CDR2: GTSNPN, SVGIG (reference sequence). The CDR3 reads CAWGRSYEQYF. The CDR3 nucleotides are TGTGCCTGGGGCCGCTCCTACGAGCAGTACTTC. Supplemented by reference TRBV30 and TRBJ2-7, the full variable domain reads SQTIHQWPATLVQPVGSPLSLECTVEGTSNPNLYWYRQAAGRGLQLLFYSVGIGQISSEVPQNLSASRPQDRQFILSSKKLLLSDSGFYLCAWGRSYEQYFGPGTRLTVT.

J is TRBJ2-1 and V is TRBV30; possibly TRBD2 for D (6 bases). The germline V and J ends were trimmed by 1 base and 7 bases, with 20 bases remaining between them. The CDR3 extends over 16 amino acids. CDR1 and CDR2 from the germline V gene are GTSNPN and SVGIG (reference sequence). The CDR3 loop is CAWSGGKSLGGNEQFF. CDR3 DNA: TGTGCCTGGAGTGGGGGGAAGAGTCTAGGAGGGAATGAGCAGTTCTTC.

CDR3 sequence reads: CASSLRGNYGYTF. The CDR3 region has the DNA TGTGCCAGCAGTCTAAGGGGAAACTATGGCTACACCTTC. The chain is built from TRBV28 and TRBJ1-2, with D perhaps TRBD1 (5 bases). V shed 5 bases and J shed 2 bases, with 9 bases lying between them. CDR3 size: 13 residues. Germline lookup yields CDR1 MDHEN and CDR2 SYDVKM.

The CDR3 loop reads CASSFRADNSPLHF. CDR3 DNA sequence: TGTGCCAGCAGCTTCAGGGCAGATAATTCACCCCTCCACTTT. The J gene is TRBJ1-6, the V gene TRBV5-4; D is perhaps TRBD1 (5 bases). Germline-derived CDR1 and CDR2 are SGHNT and YYREEE (reference sequence). This CDR3 is 14 amino acids long. V lost 2 bases to trimming and J lost 5 bases, with 8 bases between them. Filled out from reference TRBV5-4 and TRBJ1-6, the complete variable domain reads ETGVTQSPTHLIKTRGQQVTLRCSSQSGHNTVSWYQQALGQGPQFIFQYYREEENGRGNFPPRFSGLQFPNYSSELNVNALELDDSALYLCASSFRADNSPLHFGNGTRLTVT.

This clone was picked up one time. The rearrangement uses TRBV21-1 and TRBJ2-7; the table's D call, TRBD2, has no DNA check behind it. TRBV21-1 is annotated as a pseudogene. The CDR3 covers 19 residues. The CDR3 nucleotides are TGTGCCAGCAGCTCCCCTTGCGGGGCCGATAAGCTGCCCTCCTACGAGCAGTACTTC. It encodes CASSSPCGADKLPSYEQYF.

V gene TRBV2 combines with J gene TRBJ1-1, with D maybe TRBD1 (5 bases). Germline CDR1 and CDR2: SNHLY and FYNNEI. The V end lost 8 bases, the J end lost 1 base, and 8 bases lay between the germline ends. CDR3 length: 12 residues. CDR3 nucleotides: TGTGCCAGCGGAACAGGGAACACTGAAGCTTTCTTT. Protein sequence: CASGTGNTEAFF.

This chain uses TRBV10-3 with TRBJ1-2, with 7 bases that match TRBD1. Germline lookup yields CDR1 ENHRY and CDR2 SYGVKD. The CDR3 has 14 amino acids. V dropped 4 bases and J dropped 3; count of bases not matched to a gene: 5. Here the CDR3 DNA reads TGTGCCATCAGTGGAGGACAGGCCTACTATGGCTACACCTTC. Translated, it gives CAISGGQAYYGYTF.

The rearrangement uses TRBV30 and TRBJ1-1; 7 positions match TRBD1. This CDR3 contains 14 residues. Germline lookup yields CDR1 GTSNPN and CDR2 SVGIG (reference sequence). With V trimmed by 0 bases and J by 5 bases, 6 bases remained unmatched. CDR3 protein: CAWSVSGGWTEAFF. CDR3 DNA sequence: TGTGCCTGGAGTGTCTCAGGGGGATGGACTGAAGCTTTCTTT.

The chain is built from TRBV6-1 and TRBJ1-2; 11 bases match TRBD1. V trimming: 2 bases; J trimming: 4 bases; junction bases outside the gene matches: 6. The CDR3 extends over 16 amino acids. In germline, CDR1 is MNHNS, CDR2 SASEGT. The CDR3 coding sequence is TGTGCCAGCAGTGAATCCCGGACAGGGGGCAGCTATGGCTACACCTTC. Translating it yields CASSESRTGGSYGYTF.

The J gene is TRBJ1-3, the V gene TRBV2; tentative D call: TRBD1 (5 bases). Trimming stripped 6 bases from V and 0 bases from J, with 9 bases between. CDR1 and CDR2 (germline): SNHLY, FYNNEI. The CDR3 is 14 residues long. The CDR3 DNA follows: TGTGCCAGCAGGGAGACAGTCTCTGGAAACACCATATATTTT. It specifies CASRETVSGNTIYF.

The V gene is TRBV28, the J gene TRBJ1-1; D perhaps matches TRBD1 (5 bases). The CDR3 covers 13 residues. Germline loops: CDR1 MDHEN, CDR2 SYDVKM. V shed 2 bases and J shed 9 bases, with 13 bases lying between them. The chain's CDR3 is CASSLRHRNKAFF. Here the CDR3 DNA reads TGTGCCAGCAGTTTAAGACACAGGAATAAAGCTTTCTTT.

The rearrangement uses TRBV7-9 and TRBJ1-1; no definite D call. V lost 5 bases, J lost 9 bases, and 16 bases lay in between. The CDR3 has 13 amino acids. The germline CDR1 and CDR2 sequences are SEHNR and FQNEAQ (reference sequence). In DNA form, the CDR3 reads TGTGCCAGCAGCCCGAGGGTTGGGGTTCAAGCTTTCTTT. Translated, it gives CASSPRVGVQAFF.

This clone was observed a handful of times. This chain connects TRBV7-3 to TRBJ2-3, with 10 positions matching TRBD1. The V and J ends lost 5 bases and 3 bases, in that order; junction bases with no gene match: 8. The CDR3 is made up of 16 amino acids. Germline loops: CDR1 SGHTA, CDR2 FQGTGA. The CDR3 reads CASSAYDRGQTDTQYF. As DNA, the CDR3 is TGTGCCAGCAGCGCCTACGACAGGGGGCAAACAGATACGCAGTATTTT.

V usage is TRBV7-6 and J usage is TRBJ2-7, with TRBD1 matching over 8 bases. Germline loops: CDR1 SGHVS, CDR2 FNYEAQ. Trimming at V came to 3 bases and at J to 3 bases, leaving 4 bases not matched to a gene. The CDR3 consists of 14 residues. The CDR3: CASSFTGGLYEQYF. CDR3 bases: TGTGCCAGCAGCTTCACAGGGGGTCTCTACGAGCAGTACTTC.

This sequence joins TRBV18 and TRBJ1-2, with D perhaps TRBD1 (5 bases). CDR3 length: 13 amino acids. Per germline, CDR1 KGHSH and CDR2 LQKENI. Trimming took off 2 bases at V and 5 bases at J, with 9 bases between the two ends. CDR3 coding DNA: TGTGCCAGCTCACCAACGGGGGAGTATGGCTACACCTTC. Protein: CASSPTGEYGYTF.

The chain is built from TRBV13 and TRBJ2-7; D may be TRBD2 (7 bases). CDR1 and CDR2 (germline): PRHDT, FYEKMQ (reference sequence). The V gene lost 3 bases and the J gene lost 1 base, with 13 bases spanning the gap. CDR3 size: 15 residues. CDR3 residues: CASSFPGRGSYEQYF. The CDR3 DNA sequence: TGTGCCAGCAGCTTTCCGGGGAGGGGGTCCTACGAGCAGTACTTC.

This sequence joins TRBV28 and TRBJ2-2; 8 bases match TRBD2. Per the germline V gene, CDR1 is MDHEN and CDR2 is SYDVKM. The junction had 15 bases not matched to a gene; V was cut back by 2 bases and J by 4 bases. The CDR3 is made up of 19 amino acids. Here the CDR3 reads CASSLQPRRGERVTGELFF. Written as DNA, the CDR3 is TGTGCCAGCAGTTTACAGCCGAGGCGGGGGGAGCGGGTCACCGGGGAGCTGTTTTTT.

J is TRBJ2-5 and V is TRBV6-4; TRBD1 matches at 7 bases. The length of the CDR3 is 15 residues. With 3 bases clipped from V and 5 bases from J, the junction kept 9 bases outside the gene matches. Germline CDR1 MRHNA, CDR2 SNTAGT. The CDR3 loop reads CASSESVGGRETQYF. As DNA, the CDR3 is TGTGCCAGCAGTGAATCCGTAGGGGGCCGGGAGACCCAGTACTTC.